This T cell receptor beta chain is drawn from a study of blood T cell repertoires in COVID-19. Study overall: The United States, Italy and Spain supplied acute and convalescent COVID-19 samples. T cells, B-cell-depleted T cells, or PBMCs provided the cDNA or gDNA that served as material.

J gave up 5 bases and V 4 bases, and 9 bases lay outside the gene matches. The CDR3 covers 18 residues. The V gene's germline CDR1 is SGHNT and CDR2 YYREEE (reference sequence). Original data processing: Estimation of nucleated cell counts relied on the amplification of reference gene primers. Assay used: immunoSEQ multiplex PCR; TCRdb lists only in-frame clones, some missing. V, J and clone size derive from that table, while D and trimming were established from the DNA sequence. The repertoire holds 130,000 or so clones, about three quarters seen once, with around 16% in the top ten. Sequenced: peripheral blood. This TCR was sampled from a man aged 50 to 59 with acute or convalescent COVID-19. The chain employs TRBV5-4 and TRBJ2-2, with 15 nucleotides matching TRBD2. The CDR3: CASSPSGLAGGLTGELFF. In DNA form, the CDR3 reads TGTGCCAGCAGCCCCTCTGGACTAGCGGGGGGGTTAACCGGGGAGCTGTTTTTT. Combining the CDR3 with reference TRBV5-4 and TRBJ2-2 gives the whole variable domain ETGVTQSPTHLIKTRGQQVTLRCSSQSGHNTVSWYQQALGQGPQFIFQYYREEENGRGNFPPRFSGLQFPNYSSELNVNALELDDSALYLCASSPSGLAGGLTGELFFGEGSRLTVL.